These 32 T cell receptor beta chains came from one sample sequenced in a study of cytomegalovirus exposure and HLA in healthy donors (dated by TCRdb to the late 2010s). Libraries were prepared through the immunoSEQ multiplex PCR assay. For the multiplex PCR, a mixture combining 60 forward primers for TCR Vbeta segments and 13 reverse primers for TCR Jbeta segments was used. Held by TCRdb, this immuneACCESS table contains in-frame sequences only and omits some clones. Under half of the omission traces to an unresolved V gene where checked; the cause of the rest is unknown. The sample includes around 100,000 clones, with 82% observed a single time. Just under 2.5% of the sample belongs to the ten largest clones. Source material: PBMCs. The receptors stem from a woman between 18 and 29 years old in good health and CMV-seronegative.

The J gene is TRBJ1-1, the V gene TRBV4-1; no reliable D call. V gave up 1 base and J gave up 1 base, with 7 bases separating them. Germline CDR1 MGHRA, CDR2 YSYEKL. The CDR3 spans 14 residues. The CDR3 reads CASSQGSANTEAFF. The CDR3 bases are TGCGCCAGCAGCCAAGGGAGTGCGAACACTGAAGCTTTCTTT.

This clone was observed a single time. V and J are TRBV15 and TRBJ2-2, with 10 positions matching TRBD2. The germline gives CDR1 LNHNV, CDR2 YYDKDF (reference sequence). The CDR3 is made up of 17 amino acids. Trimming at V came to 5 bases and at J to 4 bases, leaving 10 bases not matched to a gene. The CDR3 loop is CATSSPSSGRVTGELFF. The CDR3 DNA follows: TGTGCCACCAGCTCACCCTCTAGCGGGAGAGTCACCGGGGAGCTGTTTTTT.

The CDR3 here is CASSSTGFYNEQFF. The DNA for the CDR3 is TGTGCCAGCAGTTCAACAGGGTTCTACAATGAGCAGTTCTTC. J is TRBJ2-1 and V is TRBV5-8, with D perhaps matching TRBD1 (6 bases). Trimming left V 5 bases short and J 3 bases short, with 12 bases between. This CDR3 is 14 amino acids long. Germline V gene data show CDR1 as SGHTS and CDR2 as YDEGEE.

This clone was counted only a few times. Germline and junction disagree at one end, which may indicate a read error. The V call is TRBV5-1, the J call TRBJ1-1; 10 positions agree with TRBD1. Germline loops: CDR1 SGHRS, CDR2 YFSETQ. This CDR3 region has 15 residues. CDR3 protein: CASSSTGQGNPEAFF. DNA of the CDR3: TGCGCCAGCAGCTCTACGGGACAGGGGAACCCTGAAGCTTTCTTT.

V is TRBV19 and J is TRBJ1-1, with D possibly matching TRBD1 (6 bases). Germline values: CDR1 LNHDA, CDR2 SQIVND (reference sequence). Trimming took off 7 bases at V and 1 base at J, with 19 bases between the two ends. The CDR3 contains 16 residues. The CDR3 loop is CASNPGEGGANTEAFF. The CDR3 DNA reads TGTGCCAGTAACCCGGGGGAGGGGGGGGCGAACACTGAAGCTTTCTTT.

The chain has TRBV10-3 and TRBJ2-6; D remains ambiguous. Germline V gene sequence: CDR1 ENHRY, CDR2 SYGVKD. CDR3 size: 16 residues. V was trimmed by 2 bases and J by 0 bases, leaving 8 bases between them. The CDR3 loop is CAISEPTVSGANVLTF. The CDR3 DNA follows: TGTGCCATCAGTGAGCCCACAGTCTCTGGGGCCAACGTCCTGACTTTC.

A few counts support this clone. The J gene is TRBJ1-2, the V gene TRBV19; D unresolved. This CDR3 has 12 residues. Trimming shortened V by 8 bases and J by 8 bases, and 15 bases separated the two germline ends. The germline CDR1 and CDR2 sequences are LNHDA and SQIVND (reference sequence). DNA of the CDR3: TGTGCCAGTTCCCTTCAACTAGGGGGCTACACCTTC. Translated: CASSLQLGGYTF.

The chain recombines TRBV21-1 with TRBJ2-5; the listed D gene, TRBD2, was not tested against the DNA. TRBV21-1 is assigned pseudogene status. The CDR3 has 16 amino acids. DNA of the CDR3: TGTGCCAGCAGCAAAGGAACGGGAGGGGGACGGGAGACCCAGTACTTC. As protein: CASSKGTGGGRETQYF.

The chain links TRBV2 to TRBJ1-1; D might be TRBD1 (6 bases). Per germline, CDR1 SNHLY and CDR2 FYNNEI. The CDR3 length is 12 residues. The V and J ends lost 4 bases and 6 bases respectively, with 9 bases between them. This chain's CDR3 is CASSGGGPEAFF. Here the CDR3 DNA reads TGTGCCAGCAGTGGGGGGGGCCCTGAAGCTTTCTTT.

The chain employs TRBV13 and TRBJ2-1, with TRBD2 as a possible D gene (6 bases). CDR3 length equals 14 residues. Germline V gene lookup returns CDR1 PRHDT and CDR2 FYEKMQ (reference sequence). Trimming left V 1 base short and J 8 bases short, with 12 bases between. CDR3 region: CASSLVRDSHEQFF. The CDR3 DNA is TGTGCCAGCAGCTTAGTCCGGGACTCACATGAGCAGTTCTTC.

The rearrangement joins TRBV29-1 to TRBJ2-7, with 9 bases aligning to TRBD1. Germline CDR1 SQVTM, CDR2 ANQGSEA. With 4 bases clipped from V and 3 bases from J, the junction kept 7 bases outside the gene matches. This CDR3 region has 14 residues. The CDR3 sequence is CSVVGRDRDYEQYF. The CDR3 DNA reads TGCAGCGTTGTGGGTCGGGACAGGGACTACGAGCAGTACTTC.

The CDR3 DNA sequence: TGTGCCAGCAGTTTTCAAGGGGGTCTCATCTACGAGCAGTACTTC. Residues: CASSFQGGLIYEQYF. The rearrangement joins TRBV28 to TRBJ2-7, with D maybe TRBD1 (6 bases). The CDR3 runs to 15 residues. V was cut by 3 bases and J by 3 bases, with 15 bases left in between. Germline CDR1 is MDHEN and CDR2 is SYDVKM.

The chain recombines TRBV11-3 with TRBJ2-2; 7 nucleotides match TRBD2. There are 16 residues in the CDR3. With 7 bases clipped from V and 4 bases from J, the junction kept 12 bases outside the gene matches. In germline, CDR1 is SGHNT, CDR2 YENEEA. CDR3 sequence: CASTHGGGRSTGELFF. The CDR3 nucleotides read TGTGCCAGCACCCATGGGGGGGGTCGGTCCACCGGGGAGCTGTTTTTT.

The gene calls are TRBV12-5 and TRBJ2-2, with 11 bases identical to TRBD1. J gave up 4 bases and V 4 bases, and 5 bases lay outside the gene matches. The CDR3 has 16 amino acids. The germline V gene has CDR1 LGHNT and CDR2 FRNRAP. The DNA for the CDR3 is TGTGCTAGTGGTTCCGCCGGGACAGGGGGCACCGGGGAGCTGTTTTTT. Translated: CASGSAGTGGTGELFF.

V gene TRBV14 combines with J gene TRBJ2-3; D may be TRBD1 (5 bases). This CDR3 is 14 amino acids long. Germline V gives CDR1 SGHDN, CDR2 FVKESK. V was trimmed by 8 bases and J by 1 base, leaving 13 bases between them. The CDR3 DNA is TGTGCCAGCGCGACTTTACAGGGCACAGATACGCAGTATTTT. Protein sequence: CASATLQGTDTQYF.

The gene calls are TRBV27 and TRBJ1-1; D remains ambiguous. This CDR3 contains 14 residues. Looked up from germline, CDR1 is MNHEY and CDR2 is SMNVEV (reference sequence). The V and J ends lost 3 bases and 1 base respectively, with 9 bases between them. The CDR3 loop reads CASSFHGENTEAFF. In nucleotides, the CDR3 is TGTGCCAGCAGTTTCCACGGGGAGAACACTGAAGCTTTCTTT.

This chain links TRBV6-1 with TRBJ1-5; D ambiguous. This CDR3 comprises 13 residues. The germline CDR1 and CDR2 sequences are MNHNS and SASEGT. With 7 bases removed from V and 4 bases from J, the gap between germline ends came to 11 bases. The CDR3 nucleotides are TGTGCCAGCACTGAGGCGGGGAATCAGCCCCAGCATTTT. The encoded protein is CASTEAGNQPQHF.

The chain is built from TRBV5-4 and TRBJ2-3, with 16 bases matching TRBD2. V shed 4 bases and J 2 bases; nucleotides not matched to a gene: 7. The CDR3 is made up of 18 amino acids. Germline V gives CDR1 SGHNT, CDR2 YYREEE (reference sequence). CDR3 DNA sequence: TGTGCCAGCAGCCAAAAGGGACTAGCGGGAGGGGCCACAGATACGCAGTATTTT. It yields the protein CASSQKGLAGGATDTQYF.

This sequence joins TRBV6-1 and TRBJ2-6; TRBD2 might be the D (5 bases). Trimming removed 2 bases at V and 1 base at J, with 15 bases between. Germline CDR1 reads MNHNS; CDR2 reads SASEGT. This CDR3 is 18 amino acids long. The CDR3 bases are TGTGCCAGCAGTGAACATCACATACGAGGGTCTGGGGCCAACGTCCTGACTTTC. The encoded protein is CASSEHHIRGSGANVLTF.

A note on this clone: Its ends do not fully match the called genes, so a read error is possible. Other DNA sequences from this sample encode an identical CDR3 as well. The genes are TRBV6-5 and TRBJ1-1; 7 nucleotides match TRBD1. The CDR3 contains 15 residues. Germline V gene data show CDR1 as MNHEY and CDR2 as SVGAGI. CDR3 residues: CASSYSQGMNTEAFF. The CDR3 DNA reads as TGTGCCAGCAGCTACTCACAGGGGATGAACACTGAAGCTTTCTTT.

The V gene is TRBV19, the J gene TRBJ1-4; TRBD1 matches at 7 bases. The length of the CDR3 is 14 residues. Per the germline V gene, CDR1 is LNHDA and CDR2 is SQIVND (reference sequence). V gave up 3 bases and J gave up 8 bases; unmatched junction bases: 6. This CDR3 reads CASSIGTELEKLFF. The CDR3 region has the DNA TGTGCCAGTAGTATTGGGACAGAATTAGAAAAACTGTTTTTT.

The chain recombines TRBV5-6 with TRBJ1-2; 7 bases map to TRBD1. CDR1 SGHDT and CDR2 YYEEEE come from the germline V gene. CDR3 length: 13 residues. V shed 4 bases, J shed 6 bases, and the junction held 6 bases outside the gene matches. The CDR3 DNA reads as TGTGCCAGCAGCACAGGGGTGTGGAATGGCTACACCTTC. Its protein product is CASSTGVWNGYTF.

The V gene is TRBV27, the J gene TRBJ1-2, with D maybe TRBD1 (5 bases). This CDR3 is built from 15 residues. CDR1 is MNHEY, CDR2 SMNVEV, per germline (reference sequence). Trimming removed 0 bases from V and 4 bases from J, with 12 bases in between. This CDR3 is CASSLSEGRAYGYTF. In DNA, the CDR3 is TGTGCCAGCAGTTTATCAGAGGGGAGGGCCTATGGCTACACCTTC.

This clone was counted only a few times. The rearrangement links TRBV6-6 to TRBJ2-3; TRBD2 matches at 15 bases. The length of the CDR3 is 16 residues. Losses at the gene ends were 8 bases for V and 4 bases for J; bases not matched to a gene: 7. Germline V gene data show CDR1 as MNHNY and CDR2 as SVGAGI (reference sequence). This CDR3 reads CASWPGLAGGPDTQYF. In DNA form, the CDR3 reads TGTGCCAGCTGGCCGGGACTAGCGGGGGGTCCAGATACGCAGTATTTT.

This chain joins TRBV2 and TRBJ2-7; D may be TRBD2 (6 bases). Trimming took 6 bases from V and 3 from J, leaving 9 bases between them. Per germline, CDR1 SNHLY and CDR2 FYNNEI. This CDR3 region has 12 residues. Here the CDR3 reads CASRGLSYEQYF. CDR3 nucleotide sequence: TGTGCCAGCAGGGGACTCAGCTACGAGCAGTACTTC.

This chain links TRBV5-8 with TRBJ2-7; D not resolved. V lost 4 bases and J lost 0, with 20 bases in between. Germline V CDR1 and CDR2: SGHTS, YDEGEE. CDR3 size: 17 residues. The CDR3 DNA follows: TGTGCCAGCAGCCGCGTTAATAGAGCAATAAGCTCCTACGAGCAGTACTTC. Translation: CASSRVNRAISSYEQYF.

CDR3 nucleotide sequence: TGTGCCAGCAGGAACAGGGCTGAAGCTTTCTTT. It encodes CASRNRAEAFF. The rearrangement links TRBV6-5 to TRBJ1-1; D is possibly TRBD1 (6 bases). Germline V gene lookup returns CDR1 MNHEY and CDR2 SVGAGI. V was trimmed by 6 bases and J by 6 bases, leaving 8 bases between them. The CDR3 spans 11 residues.

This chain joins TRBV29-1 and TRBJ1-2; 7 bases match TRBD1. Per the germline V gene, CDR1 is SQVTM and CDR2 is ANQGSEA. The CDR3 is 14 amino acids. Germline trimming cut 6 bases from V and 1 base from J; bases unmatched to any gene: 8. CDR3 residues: CSVPRTGDNYGYTF. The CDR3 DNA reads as TGCAGCGTACCCAGAACAGGGGATAACTATGGCTACACCTTC.

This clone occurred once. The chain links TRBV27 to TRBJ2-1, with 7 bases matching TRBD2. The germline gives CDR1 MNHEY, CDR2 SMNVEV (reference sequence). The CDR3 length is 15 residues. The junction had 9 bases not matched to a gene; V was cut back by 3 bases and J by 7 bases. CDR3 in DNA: TGTGCCAGCAGTTTCACGTCGGGGGGTTTGAATGAGCAGTTCTTC. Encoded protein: CASSFTSGGLNEQFF.

CDR3 loop: CASSRGGETQYF. CDR3 DNA: TGTGCCAGCAGTCGGGGTGGCGAGACCCAGTACTTC. The chain combines TRBV2 with TRBJ2-5; perhaps TRBD2 as D (5 bases). CDR1 is SNHLY and CDR2 is FYNNEI in the germline V gene. The ends were cut back, 5 bases at V and 5 bases at J, with 9 bases in the middle. The CDR3 has 12 amino acids.

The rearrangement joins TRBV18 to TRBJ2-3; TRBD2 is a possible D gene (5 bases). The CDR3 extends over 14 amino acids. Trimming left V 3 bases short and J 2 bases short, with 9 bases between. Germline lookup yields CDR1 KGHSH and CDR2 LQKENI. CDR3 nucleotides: TGTGCCAGCTCACCCGGAGGAGTCACAGATACGCAGTATTTT. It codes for CASSPGGVTDTQYF.

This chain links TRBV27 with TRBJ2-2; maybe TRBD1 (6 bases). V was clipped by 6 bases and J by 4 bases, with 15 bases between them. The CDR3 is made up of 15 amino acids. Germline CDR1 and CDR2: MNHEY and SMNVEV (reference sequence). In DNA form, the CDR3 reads TGTGCCAGCAGGCAACAGGGTAGGATCACCGGGGAGCTGTTTTTT. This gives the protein CASRQQGRITGELFF.